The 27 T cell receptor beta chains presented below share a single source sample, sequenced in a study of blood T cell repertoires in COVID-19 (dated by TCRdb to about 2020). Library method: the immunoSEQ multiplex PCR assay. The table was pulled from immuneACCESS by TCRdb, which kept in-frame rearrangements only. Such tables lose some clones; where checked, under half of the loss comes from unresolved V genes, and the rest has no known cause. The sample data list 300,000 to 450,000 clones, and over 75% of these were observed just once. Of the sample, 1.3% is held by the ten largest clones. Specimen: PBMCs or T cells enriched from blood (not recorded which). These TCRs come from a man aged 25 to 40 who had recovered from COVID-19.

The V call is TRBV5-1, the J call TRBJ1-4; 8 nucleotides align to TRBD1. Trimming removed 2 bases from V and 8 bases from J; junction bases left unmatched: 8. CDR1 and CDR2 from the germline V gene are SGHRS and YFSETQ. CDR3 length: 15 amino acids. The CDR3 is CASSLQQGVGEKLFF. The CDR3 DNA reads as TGCGCCAGCAGCTTACAACAGGGGGTTGGCGAAAAACTGTTTTTT. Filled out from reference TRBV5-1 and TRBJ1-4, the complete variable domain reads KAGVTQTPRYLIKTRGQQVTLSCSPISGHRSVSWYQQTPGQGLQFLFEYFSETQRNKGNFPGRFSGRQFSNSRSEMNVSTLELGDSALYLCASSLQQGVGEKLFFGSGTQLSVL.

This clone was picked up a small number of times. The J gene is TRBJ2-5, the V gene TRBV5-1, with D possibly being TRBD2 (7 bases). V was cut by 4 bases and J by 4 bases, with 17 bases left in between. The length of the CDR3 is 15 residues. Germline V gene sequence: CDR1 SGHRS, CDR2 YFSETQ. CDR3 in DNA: TGCGCCAGCAGCCCCGTTAGGGGAGGGGGAGAGACCCAGTACTTC. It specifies CASSPVRGGGETQYF.

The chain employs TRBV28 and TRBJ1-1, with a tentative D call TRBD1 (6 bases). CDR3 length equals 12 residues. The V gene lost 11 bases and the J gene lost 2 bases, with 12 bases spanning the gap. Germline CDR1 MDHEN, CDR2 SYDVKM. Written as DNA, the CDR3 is TGTGCCGGGAAGACAGGTAACACTGAAGCTTTCTTT. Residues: CAGKTGNTEAFF.

The CDR3 here is CASSLGQGYQPQHF. CDR3 nucleotide sequence: TGTGCCAGCAGTCTCGGACAGGGGTATCAGCCCCAGCATTTT. This chain connects TRBV5-6 to TRBJ1-5; the match to TRBD1 covers 9 bases. The CDR3 runs 14 residues. With V trimmed by 5 bases and J by 5 bases, 5 bases remained unmatched. CDR1 SGHDT and CDR2 YYEEEE come from the germline V gene. The variable domain in full, with the rest retrieved from reference TRBV5-6 and TRBJ1-5, is DAGVTQSPTHLIKTRGQQVTLRCSPKSGHDTVSWYQQALGQGPQFIFQYYEEEERQRGNFPDRFSGHQFPNYSSELNVNALLLGDSALYLCASSLGQGYQPQHFGDGTRLSIL.

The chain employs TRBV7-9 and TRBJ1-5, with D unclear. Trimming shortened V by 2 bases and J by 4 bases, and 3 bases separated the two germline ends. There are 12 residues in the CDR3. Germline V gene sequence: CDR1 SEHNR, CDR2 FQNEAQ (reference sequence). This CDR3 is CASSLQNQPQHF. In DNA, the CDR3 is TGTGCCAGCAGCTTACAGAATCAGCCCCAGCATTTT.

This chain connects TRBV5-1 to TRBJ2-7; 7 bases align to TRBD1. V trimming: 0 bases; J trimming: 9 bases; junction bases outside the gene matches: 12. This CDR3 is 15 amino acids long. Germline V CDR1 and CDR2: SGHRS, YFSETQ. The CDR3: CASSLDGGGQAGQYF. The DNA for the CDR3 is TGCGCCAGCAGCTTGGATGGGGGTGGACAGGCTGGGCAGTACTTC.

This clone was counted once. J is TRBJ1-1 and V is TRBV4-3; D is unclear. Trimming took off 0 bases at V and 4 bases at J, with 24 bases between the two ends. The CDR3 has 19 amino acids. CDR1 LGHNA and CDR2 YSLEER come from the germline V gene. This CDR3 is CASSQDGPWEARRGTEAFF. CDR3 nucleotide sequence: TGCGCCAGCAGCCAAGATGGGCCTTGGGAGGCTAGGCGAGGCACTGAAGCTTTCTTT.

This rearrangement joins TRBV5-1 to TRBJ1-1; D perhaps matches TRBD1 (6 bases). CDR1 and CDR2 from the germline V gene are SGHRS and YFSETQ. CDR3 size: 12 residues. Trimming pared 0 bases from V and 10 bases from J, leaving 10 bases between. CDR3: CASSLEQGPAFF. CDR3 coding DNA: TGCGCCAGCAGCTTGGAACAGGGTCCAGCTTTCTTT.

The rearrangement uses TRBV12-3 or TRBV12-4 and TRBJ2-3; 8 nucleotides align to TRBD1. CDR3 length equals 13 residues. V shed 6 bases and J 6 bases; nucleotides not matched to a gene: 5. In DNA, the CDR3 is TGTGCCAGCAGCATCAACAGGGGGGATACGCAGTATTTT. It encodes CASSINRGDTQYF.

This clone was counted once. The CDR3 region is CASSGTQQGPYGYTF. CDR3 bases: TGTGCCAGCAGCGGGACCCAACAGGGCCCCTATGGCTACACCTTC. The chain recombines TRBV5-5 with TRBJ1-2; maybe TRBD1 (6 bases). The CDR3 covers 15 residues. Germline V CDR1 and CDR2: SGHKS, YYEKEE (reference sequence). The V end was cut by 4 bases, the J end by 4 bases, with 17 bases between.

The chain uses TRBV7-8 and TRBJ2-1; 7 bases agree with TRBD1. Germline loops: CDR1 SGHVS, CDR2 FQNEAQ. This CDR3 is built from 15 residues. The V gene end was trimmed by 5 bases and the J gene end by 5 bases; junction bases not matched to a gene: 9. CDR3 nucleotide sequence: TGTGCCAGCAGCCCGAGAGGGGGCATGAACAATGAGCAGTTCTTC. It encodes CASSPRGGMNNEQFF.

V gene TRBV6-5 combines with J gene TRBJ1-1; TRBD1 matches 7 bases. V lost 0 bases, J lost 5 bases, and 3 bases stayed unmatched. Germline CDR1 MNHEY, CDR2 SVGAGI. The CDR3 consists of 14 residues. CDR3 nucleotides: TGTGCCAGCAGTTACTCGAACAGGGGTACTGAAGCTTTCTTT. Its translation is CASSYSNRGTEAFF.

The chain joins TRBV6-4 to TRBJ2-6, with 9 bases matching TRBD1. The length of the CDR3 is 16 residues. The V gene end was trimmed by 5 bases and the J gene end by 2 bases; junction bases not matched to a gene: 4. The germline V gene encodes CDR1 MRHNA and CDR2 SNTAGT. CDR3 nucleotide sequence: TGTGCCAGCAGTCCGGGACAGGGCCCTGGGGCCAACGTCCTGACTTTC. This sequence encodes CASSPGQGPGANVLTF.

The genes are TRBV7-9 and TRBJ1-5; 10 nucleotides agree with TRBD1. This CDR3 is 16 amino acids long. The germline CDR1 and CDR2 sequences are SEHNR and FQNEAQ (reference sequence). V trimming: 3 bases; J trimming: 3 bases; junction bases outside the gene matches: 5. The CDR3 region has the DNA TGTGCCAGCAGCTTGTGGACAGGGGGGACCAATCAGCCCCAGCATTTT. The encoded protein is CASSLWTGGTNQPQHF.

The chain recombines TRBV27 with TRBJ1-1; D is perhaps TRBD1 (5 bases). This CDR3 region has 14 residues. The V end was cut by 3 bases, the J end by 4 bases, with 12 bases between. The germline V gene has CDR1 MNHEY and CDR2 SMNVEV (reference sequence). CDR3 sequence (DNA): TGTGCCAGCAGTTTCTCAGGGCTGGGCACTGAAGCTTTCTTT. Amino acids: CASSFSGLGTEAFF.

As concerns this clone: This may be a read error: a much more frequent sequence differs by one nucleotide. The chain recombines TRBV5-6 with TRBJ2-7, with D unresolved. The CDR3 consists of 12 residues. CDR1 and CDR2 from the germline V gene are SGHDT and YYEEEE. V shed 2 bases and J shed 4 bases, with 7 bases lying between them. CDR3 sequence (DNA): TGTGCCAGCAGCTTCTCAGGTTACGAGCAGTACTTC. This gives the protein CASSFSGYEQYF.

The CDR3 loop reads CSVLGQGQQETQYF. CDR3 nucleotide sequence: TGCAGCGTTCTTGGGCAGGGACAACAAGAGACCCAGTACTTC. J is TRBJ2-5 and V is TRBV29-1; D might be TRBD1 (6 bases). The CDR3 consists of 14 residues. From germline, CDR1 is SQVTM and CDR2 ANQGSEA. Trimming removed 5 bases from V and 2 bases from J, with 15 bases in between.

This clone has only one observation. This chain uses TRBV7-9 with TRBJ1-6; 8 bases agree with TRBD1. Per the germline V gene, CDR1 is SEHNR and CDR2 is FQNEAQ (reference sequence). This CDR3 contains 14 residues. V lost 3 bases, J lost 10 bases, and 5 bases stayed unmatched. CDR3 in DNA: TGTGCCAGCAGCTTTTCCGGGACAGGCTCACCCCTCCACTTT. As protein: CASSFSGTGSPLHF.

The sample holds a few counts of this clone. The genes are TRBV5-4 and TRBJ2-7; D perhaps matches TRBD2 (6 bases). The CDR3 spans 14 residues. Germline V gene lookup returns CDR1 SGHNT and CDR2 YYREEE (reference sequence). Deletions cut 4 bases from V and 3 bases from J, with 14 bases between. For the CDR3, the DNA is TGTGCCAGCAGCCCCCAAGCGGGCAGCTACGAGCAGTACTTC. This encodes CASSPQAGSYEQYF.

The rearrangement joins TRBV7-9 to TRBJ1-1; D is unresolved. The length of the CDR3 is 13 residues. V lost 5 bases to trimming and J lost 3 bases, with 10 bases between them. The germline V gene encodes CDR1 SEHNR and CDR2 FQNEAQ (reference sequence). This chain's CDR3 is CASSDRIDTEAFF. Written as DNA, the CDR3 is TGTGCCAGCAGCGATAGAATAGACACTGAAGCTTTCTTT. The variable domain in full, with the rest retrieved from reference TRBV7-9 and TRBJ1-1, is DTGVSQNPRHKITKRGQNVTFRCDPISEHNRLYWYRQTLGQGPEFLTYFQNEAQLEKSRLLSDRFSAERPKGSFSTLEIQRTEQGDSAMYLCASSDRIDTEAFFGQGTRLTVV.

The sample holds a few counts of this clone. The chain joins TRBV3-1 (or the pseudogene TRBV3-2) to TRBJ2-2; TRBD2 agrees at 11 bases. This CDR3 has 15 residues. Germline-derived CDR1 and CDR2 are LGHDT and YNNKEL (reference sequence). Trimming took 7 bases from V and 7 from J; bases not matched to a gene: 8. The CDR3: CASTQLAGGVGELFF. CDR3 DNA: TGTGCCAGCACCCAGCTAGCGGGGGGTGTCGGGGAGCTGTTTTTT.

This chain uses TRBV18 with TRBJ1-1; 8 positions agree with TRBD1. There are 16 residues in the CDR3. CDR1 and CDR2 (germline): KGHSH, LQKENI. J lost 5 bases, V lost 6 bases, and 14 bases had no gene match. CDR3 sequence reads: CASSLFWAGGVTEAFF. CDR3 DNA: TGTGCCAGCTCTCTTTTTTGGGCAGGGGGCGTGACTGAAGCTTTCTTT.

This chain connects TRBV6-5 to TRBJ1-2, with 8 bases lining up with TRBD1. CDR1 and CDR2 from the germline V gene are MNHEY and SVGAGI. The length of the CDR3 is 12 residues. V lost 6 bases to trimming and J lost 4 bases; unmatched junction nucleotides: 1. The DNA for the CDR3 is TGTGCCAGCAGCGGGACAGGCTATGGCTACACCTTC. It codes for CASSGTGYGYTF.

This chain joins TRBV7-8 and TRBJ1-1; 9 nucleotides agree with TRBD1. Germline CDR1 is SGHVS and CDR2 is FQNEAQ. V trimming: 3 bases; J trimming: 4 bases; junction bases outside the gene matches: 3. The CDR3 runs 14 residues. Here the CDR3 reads CASSLGQGATEAFF. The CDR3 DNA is TGTGCCAGCAGCTTGGGACAGGGTGCCACTGAAGCTTTCTTT.

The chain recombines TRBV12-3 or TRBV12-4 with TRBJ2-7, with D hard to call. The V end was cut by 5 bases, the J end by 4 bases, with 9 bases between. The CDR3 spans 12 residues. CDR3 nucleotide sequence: TGTGCCAGCAGTACCACTACGTACGAGCAGTACTTC. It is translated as CASSTTTYEQYF.

The CDR3 region has the DNA TGTGCCAGCAGCAAGACAGGGGGAGACGAAAAACTGTTTTTT. Translation gives CASSKTGGDEKLFF. The J gene is TRBJ1-4, the V gene TRBV5-6, with 9 bases lining up with TRBD1. V lost 4 bases and J lost 8; bases outside the gene matches: 6. CDR3 size: 14 residues. From germline, CDR1 is SGHDT and CDR2 YYEEEE.

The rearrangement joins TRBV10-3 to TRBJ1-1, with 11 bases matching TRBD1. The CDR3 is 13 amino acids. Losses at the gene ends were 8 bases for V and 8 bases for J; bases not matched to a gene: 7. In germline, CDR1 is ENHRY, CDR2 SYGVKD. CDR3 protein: CAISRDRGSEAFF. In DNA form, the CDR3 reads TGTGCCATCTCCCGGGACAGGGGGTCGGAAGCTTTCTTT.